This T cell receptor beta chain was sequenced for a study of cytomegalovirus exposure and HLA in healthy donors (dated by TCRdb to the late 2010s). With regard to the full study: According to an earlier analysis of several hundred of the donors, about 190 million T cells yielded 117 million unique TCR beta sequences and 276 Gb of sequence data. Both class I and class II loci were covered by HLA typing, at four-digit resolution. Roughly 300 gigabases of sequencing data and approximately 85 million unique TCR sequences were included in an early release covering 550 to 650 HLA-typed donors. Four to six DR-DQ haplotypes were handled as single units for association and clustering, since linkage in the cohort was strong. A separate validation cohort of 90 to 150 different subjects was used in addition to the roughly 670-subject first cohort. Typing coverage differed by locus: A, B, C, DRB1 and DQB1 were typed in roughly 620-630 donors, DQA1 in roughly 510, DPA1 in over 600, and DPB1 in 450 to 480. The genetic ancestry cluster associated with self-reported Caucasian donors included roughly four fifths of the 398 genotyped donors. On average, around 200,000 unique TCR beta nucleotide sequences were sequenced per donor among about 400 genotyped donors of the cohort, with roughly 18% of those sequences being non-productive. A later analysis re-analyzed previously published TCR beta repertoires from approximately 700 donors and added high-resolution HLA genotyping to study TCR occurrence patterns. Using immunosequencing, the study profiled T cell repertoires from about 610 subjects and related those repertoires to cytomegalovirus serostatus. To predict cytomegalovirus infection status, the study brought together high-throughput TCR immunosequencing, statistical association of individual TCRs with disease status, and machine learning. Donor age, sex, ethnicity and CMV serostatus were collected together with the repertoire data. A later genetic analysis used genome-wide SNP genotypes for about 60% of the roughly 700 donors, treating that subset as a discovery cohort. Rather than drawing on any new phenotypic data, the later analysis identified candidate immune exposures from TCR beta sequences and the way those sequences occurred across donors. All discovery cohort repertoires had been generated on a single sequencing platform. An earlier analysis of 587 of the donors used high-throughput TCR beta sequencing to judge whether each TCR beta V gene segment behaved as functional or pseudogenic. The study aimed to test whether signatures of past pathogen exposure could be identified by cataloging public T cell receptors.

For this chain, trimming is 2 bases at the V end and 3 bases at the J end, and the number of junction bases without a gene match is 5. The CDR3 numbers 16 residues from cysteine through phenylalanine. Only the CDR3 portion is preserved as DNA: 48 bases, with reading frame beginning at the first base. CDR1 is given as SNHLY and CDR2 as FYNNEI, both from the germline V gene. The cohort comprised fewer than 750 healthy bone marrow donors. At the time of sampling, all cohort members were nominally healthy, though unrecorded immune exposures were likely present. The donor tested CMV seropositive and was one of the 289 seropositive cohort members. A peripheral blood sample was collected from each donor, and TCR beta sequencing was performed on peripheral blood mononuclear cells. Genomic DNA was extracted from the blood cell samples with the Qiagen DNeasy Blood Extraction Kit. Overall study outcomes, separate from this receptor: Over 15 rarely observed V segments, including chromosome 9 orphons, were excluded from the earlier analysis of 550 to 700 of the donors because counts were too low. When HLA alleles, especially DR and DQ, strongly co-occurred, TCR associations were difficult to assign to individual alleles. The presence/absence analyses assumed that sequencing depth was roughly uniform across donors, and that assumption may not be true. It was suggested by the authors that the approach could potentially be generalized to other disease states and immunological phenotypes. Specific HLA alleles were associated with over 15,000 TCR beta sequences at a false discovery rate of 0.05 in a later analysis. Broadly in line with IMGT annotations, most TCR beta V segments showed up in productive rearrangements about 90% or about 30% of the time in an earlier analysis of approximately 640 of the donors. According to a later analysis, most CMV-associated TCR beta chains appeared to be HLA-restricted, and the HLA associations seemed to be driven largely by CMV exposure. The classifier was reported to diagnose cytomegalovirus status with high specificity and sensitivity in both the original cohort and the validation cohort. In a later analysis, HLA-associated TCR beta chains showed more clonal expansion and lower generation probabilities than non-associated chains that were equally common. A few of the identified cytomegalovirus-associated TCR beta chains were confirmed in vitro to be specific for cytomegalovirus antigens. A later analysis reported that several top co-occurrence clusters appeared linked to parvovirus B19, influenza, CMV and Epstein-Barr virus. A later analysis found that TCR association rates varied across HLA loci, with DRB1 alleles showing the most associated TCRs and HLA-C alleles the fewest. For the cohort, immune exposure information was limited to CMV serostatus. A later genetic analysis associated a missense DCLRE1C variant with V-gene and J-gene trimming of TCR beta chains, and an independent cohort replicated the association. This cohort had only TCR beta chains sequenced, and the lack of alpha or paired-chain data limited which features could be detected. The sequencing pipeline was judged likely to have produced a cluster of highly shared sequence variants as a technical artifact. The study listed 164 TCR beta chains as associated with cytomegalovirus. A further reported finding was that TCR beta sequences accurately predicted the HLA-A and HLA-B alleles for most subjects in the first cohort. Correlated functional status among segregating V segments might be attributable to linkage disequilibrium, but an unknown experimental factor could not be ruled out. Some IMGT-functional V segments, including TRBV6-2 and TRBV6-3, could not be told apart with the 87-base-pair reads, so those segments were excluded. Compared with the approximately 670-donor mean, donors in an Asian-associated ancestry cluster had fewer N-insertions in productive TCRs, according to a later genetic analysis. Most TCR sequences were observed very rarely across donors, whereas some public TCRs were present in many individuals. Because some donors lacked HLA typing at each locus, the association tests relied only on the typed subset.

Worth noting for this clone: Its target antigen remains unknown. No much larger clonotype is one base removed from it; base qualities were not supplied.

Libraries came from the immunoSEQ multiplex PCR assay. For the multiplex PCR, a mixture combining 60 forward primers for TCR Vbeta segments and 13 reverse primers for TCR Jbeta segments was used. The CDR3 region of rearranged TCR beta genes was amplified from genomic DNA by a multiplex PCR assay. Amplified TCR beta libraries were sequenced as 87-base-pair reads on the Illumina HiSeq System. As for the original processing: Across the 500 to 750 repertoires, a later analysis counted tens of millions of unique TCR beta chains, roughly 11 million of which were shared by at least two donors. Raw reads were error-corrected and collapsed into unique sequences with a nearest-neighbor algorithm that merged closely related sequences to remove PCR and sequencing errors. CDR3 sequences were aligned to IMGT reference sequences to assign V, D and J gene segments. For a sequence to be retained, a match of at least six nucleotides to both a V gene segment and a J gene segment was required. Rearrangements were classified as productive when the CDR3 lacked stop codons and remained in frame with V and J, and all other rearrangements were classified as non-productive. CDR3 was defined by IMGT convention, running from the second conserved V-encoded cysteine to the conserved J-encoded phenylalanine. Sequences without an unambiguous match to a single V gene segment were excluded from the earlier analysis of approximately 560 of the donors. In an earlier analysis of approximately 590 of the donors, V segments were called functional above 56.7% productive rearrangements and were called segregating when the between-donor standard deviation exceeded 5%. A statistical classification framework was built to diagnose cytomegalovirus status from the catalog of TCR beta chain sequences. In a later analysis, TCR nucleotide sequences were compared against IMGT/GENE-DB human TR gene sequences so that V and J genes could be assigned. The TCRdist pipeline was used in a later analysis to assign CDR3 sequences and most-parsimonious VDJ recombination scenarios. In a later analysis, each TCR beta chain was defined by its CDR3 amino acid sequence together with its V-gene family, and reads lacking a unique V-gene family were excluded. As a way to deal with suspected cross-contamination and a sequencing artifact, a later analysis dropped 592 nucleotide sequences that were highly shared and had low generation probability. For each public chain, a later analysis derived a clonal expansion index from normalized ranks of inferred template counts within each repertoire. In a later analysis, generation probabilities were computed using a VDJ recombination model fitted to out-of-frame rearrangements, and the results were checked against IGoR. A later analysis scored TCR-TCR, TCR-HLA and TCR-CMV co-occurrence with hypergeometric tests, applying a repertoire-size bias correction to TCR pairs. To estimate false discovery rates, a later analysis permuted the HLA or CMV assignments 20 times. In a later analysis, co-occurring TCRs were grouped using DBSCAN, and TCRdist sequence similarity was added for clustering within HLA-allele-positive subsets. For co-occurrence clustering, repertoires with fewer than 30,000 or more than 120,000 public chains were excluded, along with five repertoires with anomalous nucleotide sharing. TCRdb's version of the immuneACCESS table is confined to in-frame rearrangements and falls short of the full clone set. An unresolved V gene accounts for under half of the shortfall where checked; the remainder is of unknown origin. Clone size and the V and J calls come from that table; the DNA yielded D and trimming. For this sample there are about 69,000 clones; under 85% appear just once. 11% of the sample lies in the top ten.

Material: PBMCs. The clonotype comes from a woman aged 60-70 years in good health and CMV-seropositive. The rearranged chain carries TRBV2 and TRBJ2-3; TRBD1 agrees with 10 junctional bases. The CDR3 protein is CASSESPGQGTDTQYF. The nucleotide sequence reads TGTGCCAGCAGTGAATCTCCGGGACAGGGGACAGATACGCAGTATTTT.